This TCR beta chain was captured in a study of CD8 T cells in ankylosing spondylitis. Overall study results and limits: Matched ankylosing spondylitis synovial fluid reportedly contained a significantly enriched population of disease-linked clones. Before this, some motif variants had been reported in reactive arthritis synovial fluid and blood.

This CDR3 is 16 amino acids long. Trimming shortened V by 1 base and J by 0 bases, and 10 bases separated the two germline ends. Germline values: CDR1 LGHDT, CDR2 YNNKEL (reference sequence). TCRdb analysed the 5' RACE reads with MiXCR anew, one entry per CDR3 protein. Of about 170,000 distinct CDR3 sequences in the sample, 15% to 20% were seen once. This clonotype was picked up many times. Its specificity is not known. The rearrangement links TRBV3-1 to TRBJ1-5; unclear D gene. This TCR derives from a male donor with ankylosing spondylitis or in good health (not recorded which). Sequencing was carried out using blood, either unsorted or a sorted T cell fraction (not recorded which). CDR3 region: CASSQGGILSNQPQHF. CDR3 DNA sequence: TGTGCCAGCAGCCAAGGAGGGATACTTAGCAATCAGCCCCAGCATTTT.